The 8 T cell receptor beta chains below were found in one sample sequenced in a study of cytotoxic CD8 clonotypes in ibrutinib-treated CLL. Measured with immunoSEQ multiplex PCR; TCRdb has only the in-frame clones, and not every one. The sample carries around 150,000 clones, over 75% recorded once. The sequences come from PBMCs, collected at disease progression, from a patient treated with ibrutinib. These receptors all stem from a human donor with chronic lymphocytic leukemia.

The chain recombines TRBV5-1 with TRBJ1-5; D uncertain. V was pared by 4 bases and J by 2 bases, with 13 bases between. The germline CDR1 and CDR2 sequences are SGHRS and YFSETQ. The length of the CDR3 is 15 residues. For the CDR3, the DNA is TGCGCCAGCAGCCCATATGTTGGGGGCAATCAGCCCCAGCATTTT. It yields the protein CASSPYVGGNQPQHF. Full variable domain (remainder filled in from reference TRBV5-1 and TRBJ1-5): KAGVTQTPRYLIKTRGQQVTLSCSPISGHRSVSWYQQTPGQGLQFLFEYFSETQRNKGNFPGRFSGRQFSNSRSEMNVSTLELGDSALYLCASSPYVGGNQPQHFGDGTRLSIL.

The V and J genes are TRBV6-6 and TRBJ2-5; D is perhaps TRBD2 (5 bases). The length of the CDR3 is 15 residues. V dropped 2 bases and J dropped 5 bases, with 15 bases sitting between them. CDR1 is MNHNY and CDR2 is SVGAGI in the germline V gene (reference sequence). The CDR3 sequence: CASSYGGQRRETQYF. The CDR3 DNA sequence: TGTGCCAGCAGTTACGGCGGGCAAAGAAGGGAGACCCAGTACTTC.

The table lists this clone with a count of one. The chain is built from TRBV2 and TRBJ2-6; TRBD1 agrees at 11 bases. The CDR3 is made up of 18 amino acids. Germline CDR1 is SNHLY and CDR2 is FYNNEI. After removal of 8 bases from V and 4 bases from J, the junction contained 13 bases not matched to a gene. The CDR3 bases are TGTGCCAGCGGAGCCAGGACAGGGGGCGGGAGAGGGGCCAACGTCCTGACTTTC. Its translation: CASGARTGGGRGANVLTF.

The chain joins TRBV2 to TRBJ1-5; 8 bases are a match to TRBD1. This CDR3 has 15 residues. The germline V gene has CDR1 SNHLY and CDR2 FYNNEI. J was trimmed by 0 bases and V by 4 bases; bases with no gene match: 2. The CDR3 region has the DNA TGTGCCAGCAGTGTGGACAGGGATAGCAATCAGCCCCAGCATTTT. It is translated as CASSVDRDSNQPQHF. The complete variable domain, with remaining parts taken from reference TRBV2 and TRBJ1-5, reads EPEVTQTPSHQVTQMGQEVILRCVPISNHLYFYWYRQILGQKVEFLVSFYNNEISEKSEIFDDQFSVERPDGSNFTLKIRSTKLEDSAMYFCASSVDRDSNQPQHFGDGTRLSIL.

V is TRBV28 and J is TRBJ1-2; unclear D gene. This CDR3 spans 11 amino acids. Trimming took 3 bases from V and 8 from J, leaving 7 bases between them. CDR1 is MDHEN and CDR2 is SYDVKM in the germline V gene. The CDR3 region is CASSFSGGYTF. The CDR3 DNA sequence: TGTGCCAGCAGTTTCTCCGGAGGCTACACCTTC.

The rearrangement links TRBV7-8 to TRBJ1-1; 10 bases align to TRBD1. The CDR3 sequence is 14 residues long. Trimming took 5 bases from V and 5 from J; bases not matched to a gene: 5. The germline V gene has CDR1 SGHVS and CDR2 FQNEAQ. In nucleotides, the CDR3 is TGTGCCAGCAGCAACCGGGACAGGGGTACTGAAGCTTTCTTT. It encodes CASSNRDRGTEAFF.

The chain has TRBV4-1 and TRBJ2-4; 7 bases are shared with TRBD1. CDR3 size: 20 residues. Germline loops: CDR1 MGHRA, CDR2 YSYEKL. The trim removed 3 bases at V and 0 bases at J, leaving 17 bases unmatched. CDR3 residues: CASSHQRTGPEYLAKNIQYF. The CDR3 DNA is TGCGCCAGCAGCCACCAGAGGACAGGCCCTGAGTATCTAGCCAAAAACATTCAGTACTTC.

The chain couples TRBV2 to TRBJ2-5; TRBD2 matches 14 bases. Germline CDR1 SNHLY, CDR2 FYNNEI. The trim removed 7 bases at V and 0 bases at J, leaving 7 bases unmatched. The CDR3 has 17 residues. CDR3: CASTEGLAGAYQETQYF. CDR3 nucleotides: TGTGCCAGCACAGAGGGACTAGCGGGAGCCTACCAAGAGACCCAGTACTTC. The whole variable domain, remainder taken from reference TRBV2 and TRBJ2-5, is EPEVTQTPSHQVTQMGQEVILRCVPISNHLYFYWYRQILGQKVEFLVSFYNNEISEKSEIFDDQFSVERPDGSNFTLKIRSTKLEDSAMYFCASTEGLAGAYQETQYFGPGTRLLVL.